What follows describes a single T cell receptor beta chain. The antigen remains unidentified. This entry is derived from a study of glioma-infiltrating T cells. Study-level results: Non-neoplastic patients had below-expected tissue-blood divergence, while all gliomas exceeded expectation. Very few CDR3 sequences were shared between tissue and blood.

TCR alpha and beta CDR3 regions were amplified from RNA using iRepertoire nested multiplex PCR. For one-step reverse transcription and amplification, 100-400 ng of tissue mRNA or PBMC total RNA was used. TCRdb independently ran MiXCR on the multiplex PCR reads; one entry per CDR3 protein. The profile shows roughly 100,000 distinct CDR3 sequences, less than 30% of them singletons. CDR1 LGHNA and CDR2 YNFKEQ come from the germline V gene. This CDR3 is 13 amino acids long. Trimming removed 7 bases from V and 3 bases from J; junction bases left unmatched: 4. Source material: glioma tissue, nonneoplastic brain tissue, or PBMCs (not recorded which). The source is a human donor with low-grade glioma or glioblastoma, undergoing nonglioma brain surgery, or in good health (not recorded which). The chain links TRBV4-2 to TRBJ2-7; 9 positions match TRBD1. The CDR3 protein is CASIQDRGYEQYF. The CDR3 nucleotides are TGTGCCAGCATCCAGGACAGGGGCTACGAGCAGTACTTC.